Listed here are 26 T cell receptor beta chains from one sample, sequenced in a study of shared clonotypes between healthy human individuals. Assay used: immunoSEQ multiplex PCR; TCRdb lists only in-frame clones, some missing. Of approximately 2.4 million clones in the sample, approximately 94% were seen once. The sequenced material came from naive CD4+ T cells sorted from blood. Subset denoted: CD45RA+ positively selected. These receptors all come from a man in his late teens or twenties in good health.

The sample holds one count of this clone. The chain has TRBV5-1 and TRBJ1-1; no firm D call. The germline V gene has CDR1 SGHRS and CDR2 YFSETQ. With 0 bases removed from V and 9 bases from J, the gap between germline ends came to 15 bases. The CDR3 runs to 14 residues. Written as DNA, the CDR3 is TGCGCCAGCAGCTTGGGGGTTCCCGAGGTAAAAGCTTTCTTT. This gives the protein CASSLGVPEVKAFF.

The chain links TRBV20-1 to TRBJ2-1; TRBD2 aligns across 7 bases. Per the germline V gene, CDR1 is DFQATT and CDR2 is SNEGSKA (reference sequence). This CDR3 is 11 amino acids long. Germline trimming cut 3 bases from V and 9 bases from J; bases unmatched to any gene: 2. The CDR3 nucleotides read TGCAGTGCTAGCCGGGAGGTTGAGCAGTTCTTC. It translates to CSASREVEQFF.

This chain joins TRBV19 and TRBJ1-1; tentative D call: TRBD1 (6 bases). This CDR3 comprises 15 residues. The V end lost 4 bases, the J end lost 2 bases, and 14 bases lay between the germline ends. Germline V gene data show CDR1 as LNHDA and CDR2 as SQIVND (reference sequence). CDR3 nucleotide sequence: TGTGCCAGTAGTACCCTACGGACAGATAACACTGAAGCTTTCTTT. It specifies CASSTLRTDNTEAFF.

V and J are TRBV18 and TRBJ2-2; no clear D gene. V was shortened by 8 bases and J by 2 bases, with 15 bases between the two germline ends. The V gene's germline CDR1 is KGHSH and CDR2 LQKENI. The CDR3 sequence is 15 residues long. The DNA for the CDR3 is TGTGCCAGCCTCAGGCAGTTAGTAAACACCGGGGAGCTGTTTTTT. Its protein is CASLRQLVNTGELFF.

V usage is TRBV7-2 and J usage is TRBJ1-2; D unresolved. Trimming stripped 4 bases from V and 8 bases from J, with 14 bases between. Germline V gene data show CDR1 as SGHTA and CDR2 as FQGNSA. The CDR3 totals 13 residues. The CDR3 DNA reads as TGTGCCAGCAGCTCTCTTGGGTTGAAGGGCTACACCTTC. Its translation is CASSSLGLKGYTF.

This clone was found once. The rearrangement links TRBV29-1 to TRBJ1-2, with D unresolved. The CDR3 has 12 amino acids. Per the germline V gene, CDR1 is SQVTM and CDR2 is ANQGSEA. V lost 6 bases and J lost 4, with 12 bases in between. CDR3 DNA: TGCAGCGTCCACACAGATTTCTATGGCTACACCTTC. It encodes CSVHTDFYGYTF. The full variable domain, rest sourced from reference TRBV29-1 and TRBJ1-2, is SAVISQKPSRDICQRGTSLTIQCQVDSQVTMMFWYRQQPGQSLTLIATANQGSEATYESGFVIDKFPISRPNLTFSTLTVSNMSPEDSSIYLCSVHTDFYGYTFGSGTRLTVV.

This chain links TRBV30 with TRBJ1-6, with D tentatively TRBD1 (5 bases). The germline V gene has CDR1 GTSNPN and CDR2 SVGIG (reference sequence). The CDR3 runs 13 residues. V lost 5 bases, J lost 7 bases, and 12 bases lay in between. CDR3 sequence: CAWAGAPNSPLHF. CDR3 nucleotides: TGTGCCTGGGCCGGGGCCCCAAATTCACCCCTCCACTTT.

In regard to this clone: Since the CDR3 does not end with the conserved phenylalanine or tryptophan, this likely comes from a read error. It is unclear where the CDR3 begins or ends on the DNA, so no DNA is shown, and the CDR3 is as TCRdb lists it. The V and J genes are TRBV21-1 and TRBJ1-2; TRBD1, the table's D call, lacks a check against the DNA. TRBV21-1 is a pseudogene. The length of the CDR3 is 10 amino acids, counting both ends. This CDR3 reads CASTEGAGQD.

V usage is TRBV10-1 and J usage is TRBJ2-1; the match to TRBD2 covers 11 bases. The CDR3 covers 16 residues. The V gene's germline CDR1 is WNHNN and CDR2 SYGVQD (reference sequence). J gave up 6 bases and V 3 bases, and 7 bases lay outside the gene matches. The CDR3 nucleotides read TGCGCCAGCAGTGACGGACTAGCGGGCAGAATCAATGAGCAGTTCTTC. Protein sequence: CASSDGLAGRINEQFF.

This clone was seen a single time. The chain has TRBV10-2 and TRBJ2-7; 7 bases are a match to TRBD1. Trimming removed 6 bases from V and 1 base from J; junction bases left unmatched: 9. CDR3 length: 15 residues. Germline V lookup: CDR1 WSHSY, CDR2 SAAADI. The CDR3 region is CASRQTGATSYEQYF. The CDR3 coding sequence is TGCGCCAGCAGACAAACAGGGGCAACATCCTACGAGCAGTACTTC.

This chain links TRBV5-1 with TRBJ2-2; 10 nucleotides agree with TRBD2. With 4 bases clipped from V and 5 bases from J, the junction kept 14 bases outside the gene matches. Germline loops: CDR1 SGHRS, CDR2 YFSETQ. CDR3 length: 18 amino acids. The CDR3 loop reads CASSHPGLAGEVTGELFF. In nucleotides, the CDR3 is TGCGCCAGCAGCCACCCCGGGCTAGCGGGAGAGGTGACCGGGGAGCTGTTTTTT.

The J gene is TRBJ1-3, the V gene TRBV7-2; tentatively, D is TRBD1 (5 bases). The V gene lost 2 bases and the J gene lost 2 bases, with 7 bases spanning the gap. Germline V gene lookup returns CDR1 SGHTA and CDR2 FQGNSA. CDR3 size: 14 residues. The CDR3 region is CASSLKTAGNTIYF. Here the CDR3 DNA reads TGTGCCAGCAGCTTAAAGACAGCTGGAAACACCATATATTTT.

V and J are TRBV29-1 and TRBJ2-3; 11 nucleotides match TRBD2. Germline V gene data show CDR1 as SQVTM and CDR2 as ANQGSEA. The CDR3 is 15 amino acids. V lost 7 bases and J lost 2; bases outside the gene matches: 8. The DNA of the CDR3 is TGCAGCGCGGAGAAGGGACTAGCGGTCACAGATACGCAGTATTTT. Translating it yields CSAEKGLAVTDTQYF.

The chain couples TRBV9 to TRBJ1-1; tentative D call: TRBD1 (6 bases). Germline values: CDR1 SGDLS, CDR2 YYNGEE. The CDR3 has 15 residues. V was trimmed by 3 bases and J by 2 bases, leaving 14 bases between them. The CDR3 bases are TGTGCCAGCAGCGCCTTCACAGGGACTAACACTGAAGCTTTCTTT. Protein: CASSAFTGTNTEAFF.

The CDR3, as DNA: TGTGCCTGGACTCACCTGGGGACCGGCTACACCTTC. Translated: CAWTHLGTGYTF. The chain couples TRBV30 to TRBJ1-2; possibly TRBD1 for D (5 bases). Trimming left V 4 bases short and J 8 bases short, with 14 bases between. This CDR3 contains 12 residues. Germline V gene lookup returns CDR1 GTSNPN and CDR2 SVGIG (reference sequence).

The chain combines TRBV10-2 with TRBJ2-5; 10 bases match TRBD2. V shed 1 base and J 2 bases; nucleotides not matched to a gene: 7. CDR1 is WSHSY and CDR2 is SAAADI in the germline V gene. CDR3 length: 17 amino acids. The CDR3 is CASSELRTSGGQETQYF. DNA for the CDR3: TGCGCCAGCAGTGAGTTGCGGACTAGCGGAGGGCAAGAGACCCAGTACTTC.

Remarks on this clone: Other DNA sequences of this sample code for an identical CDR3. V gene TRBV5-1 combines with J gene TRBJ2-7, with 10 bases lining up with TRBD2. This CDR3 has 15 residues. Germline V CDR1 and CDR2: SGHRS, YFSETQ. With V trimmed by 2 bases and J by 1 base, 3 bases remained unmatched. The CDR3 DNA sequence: TGCGCCAGCAGCTTACTAGCGGGGACTTCCTACGAGCAGTACTTC. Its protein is CASSLLAGTSYEQYF.

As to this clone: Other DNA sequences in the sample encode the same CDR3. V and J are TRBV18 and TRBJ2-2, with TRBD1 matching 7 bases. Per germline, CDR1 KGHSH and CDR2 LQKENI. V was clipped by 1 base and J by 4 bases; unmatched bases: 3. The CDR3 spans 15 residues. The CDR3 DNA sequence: TGTGCCAGCTCACCACGACAGGGCGGCACCGGGGAGCTGTTTTTT. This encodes CASSPRQGGTGELFF.

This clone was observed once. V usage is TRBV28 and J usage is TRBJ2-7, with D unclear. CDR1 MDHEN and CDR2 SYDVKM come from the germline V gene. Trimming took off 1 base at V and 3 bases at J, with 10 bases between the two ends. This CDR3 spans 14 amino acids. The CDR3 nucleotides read TGTGCCAGCAGTTTATCGAGAGGAAGCTACGAGCAGTACTTC. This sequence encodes CASSLSRGSYEQYF. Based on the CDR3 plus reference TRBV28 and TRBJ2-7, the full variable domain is DVKVTQSSRYLVKRTGEKVFLECVQDMDHENMFWYRQDPGLGLRLIYFSYDVKMKEKGDIPEGYSVSREKKERFSLILESASTNQTSMYLCASSLSRGSYEQYFGPGTRLTVT.

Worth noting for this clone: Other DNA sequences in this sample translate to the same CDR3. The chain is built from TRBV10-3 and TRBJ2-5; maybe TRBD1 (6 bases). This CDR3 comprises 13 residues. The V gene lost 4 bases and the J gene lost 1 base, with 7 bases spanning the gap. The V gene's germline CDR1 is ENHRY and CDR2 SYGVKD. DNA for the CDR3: TGTGCCATCAGTGGGGGGCCCCAAGAGACCCAGTACTTC. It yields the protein CAISGGPQETQYF.

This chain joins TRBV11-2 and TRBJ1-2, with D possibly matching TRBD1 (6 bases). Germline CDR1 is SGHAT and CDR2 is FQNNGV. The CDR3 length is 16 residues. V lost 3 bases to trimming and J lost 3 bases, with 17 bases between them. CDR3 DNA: TGTGCCAGCAGCTTGGGTACAGGGAAGTCCGACTATGGCTACACCTTC. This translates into CASSLGTGKSDYGYTF.

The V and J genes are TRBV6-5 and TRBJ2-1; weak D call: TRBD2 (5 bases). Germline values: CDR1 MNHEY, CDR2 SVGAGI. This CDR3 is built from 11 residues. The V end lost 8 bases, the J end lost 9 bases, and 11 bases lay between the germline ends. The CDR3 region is CASAQAAEQFF. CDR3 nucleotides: TGTGCCAGCGCGCAAGCGGCTGAGCAGTTCTTC.

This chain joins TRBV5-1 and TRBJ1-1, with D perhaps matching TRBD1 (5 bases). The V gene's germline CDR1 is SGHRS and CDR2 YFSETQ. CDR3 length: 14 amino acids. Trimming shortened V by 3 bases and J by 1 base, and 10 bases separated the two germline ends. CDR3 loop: CASSSATENTEAFF. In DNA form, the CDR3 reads TGCGCCAGCAGCTCGGCGACAGAGAACACTGAAGCTTTCTTT.

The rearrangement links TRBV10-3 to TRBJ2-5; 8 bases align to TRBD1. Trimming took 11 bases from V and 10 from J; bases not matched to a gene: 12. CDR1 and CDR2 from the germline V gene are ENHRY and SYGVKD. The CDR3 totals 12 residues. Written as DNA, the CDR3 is TGTGCCGGGGGGACAGGCCCAACAGACCAGTACTTC. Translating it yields CAGGTGPTDQYF.

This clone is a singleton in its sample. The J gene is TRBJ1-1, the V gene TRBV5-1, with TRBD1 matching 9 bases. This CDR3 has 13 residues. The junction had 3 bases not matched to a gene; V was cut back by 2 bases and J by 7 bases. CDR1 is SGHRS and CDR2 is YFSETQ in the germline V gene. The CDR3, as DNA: TGCGCCAGCAGCTTTGGGACAGGGTATGAAGCTTTCTTT. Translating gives CASSFGTGYEAFF.

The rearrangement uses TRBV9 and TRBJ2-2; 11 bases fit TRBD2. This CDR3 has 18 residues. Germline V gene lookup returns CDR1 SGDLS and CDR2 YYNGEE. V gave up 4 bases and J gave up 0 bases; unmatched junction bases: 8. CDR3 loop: CASSTRRTSGSNTGELFF. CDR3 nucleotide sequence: TGTGCCAGCAGCACTCGGCGGACTAGCGGGTCGAACACCGGGGAGCTGTTTTTT.